Following are 28 T cell receptor beta chains from one sample sequenced in a study of T cells after yellow fever vaccination. TCRdb re-called the 5' RACE reads with MiXCR, one entry per CDR3 protein. This table has around 330,000 distinct CDR3 sequences, around 3.9% appearing once. This material consisted of PBMCs, taken on the day of the yellow fever booster vaccination. All receptors derive from a man aged 18 to 30 who received the YFV17D yellow fever vaccine.

The rearrangement uses TRBV6-1 and TRBJ2-3; D ambiguous. The V gene's germline CDR1 is MNHNS and CDR2 SASEGT. The length of the CDR3 is 15 residues. Trimming left V 4 bases short and J 0 bases short, with 11 bases between. CDR3 sequence reads: CASSVGVPSTDTQYF. The CDR3 DNA follows: TGTGCCAGCAGTGTCGGCGTCCCTAGCACAGATACGCAGTATTTT.

This clonotype was counted a few times. V usage is TRBV12-3 or TRBV12-4 and J usage is TRBJ2-2; D may be TRBD2 (6 bases). The length of the CDR3 is 15 residues. V was trimmed by 1 base and J by 6 bases, leaving 12 bases between them. CDR3 nucleotides: TGTGCCAGCAGTTTAGTCGTGGGGGGAGCCGGGGAGCTGTTTTTT. Its translation is CASSLVVGGAGELFF.

This clonotype was seen more than once but under ten times. This chain links TRBV5-1 with TRBJ2-7; the D call may be TRBD1 or TRBD2 (6 bases each). Germline loops: CDR1 SGHRS, CDR2 YFSETQ. Trimming stripped 4 bases from V and 6 bases from J, with 17 bases between. The CDR3 contains 14 residues. In nucleotides, the CDR3 is TGCGCCAGCAGCCGTAGGGGGGAACCCTCCGAGCAGTACTTC. It specifies CASSRRGEPSEQYF.

This sequence joins TRBV29-1 and TRBJ1-3; TRBD1 agrees at 7 bases. CDR1 is SQVTM and CDR2 is ANQGSEA in the germline V gene. The trim removed 4 bases at V and 0 bases at J, leaving 12 bases unmatched. This CDR3 is 17 amino acids long. The chain's CDR3 is CSVALRQGPSSGNTIYF. The CDR3 nucleotides are TGCAGCGTTGCTCTAAGACAGGGACCCAGCTCTGGAAACACCATATATTTT.

This clonotype was found a few times. The chain recombines TRBV5-1 with TRBJ2-3, with D possibly being TRBD1 or TRBD2 (5 bases each). Germline CDR1 and CDR2: SGHRS and YFSETQ. The CDR3 consists of 14 residues. V gave up 7 bases and J gave up 2 bases, with 14 bases separating them. CDR3 nucleotides: TGCGCCAGCGGATCCGGGACCTCCACAGATACGCAGTATTTT. This encodes CASGSGTSTDTQYF.

This clonotype was picked up many times. This rearrangement joins TRBV5-1 to TRBJ2-5; D might be TRBD2 (5 bases). The CDR3 extends over 14 amino acids. From germline, CDR1 is SGHRS and CDR2 YFSETQ. Between the trimmed V and J ends, which lost 2 bases and 4 bases, there was a span of 12 bases. CDR3 bases: TGCGCCAGCAGCTTTGCGCCACGGGGAGAGACCCAGTACTTC. This sequence encodes CASSFAPRGETQYF.

This clonotype was seen more than once but under ten times. This sequence joins TRBV4-3 and TRBJ2-7; 10 bases fit TRBD2. This CDR3 has 15 residues. V shed 5 bases, J shed 0 bases, and the junction held 4 bases outside the gene matches. Germline lookup yields CDR1 LGHNA and CDR2 YSLEER. CDR3 in DNA: TGCGCCAGCAGCTCCCGGACTAGCGGCTCCTACGAGCAGTACTTC. This gives the protein CASSSRTSGSYEQYF.

In its sample, this clonotype was seen a few times. J is TRBJ2-2 and V is TRBV12-3 or TRBV12-4; tentative D call: TRBD2 (5 bases). The CDR3 contains 14 residues. V lost 9 bases and J 0 bases, leaving 11 bases between the germline ends. DNA of the CDR3: TGTGCCAGTACCGCGGGCGCGAACACCGGGGAGCTGTTTTTT. Its translation: CASTAGANTGELFF.

The table lists this clonotype with many counts. The rearrangement joins TRBV5-6 to TRBJ2-2, with no clear D. This CDR3 has 14 amino acids. The germline CDR1 and CDR2 sequences are SGHDT and YYEEEE. V was trimmed by 0 bases and J by 4 bases, leaving 7 bases between them. Written as DNA, the CDR3 is TGTGCCAGCAGCTTGGGCGTGACCACCGGGGAGCTGTTTTTT. Protein product: CASSLGVTTGELFF. The full variable domain, rest sourced from reference TRBV5-6 and TRBJ2-2, is DAGVTQSPTHLIKTRGQQVTLRCSPKSGHDTVSWYQQALGQGPQFIFQYYEEEERQRGNFPDRFSGHQFPNYSSELNVNALLLGDSALYLCASSLGVTTGELFFGEGSRLTVL.

This clonotype appeared many times. The J gene is TRBJ1-5, the V gene TRBV4-1; 7 nucleotides line up with TRBD1. Germline trimming cut 1 base from V and 1 base from J; bases unmatched to any gene: 7. Germline V CDR1 and CDR2: MGHRA, YSYEKL. The CDR3 contains 17 residues. CDR3 residues: CASSQGLSGQSNQPQHF. The CDR3 bases are TGCGCCAGCAGCCAAGGTTTGTCGGGACAGAGCAATCAGCCCCAGCATTTT.

The rearrangement uses TRBV9 and TRBJ2-5; D possibly corresponds to TRBD1 (5 bases). Germline V lookup: CDR1 SGDLS, CDR2 YYNGEE. This CDR3 is 15 amino acids long. Trimming cost V 0 bases and J 4 bases, with 13 bases left between them. The chain's CDR3 is CASSVEGRAAETQYF. For the CDR3, the DNA is TGTGCCAGCAGCGTAGAGGGCAGGGCGGCAGAGACCCAGTACTTC.

The chain uses TRBV6-2 or TRBV6-3 and TRBJ2-5, with D perhaps TRBD2 (6 bases). With 2 bases removed from V and 0 bases from J, the gap between germline ends came to 13 bases. Germline V gene data show CDR1 as MNHEY and CDR2 as SVGEGT. The CDR3 has 16 residues. In DNA, the CDR3 is TGTGCCAGCAGTTACGGGCTAGCGACGTACCAAGAGACCCAGTACTTC. Translation gives CASSYGLATYQETQYF.

The CDR3, as DNA: TGTGCCAGCAGTTACTCTGACAGGGGCGACACTGAAGCTTTCTTT. This encodes CASSYSDRGDTEAFF. The V and J genes are TRBV6-5 and TRBJ1-1; 8 bases are a match to TRBD1. The germline gives CDR1 MNHEY, CDR2 SVGAGI. CDR3 length equals 15 residues. Losses at the gene ends were 0 bases for V and 3 bases for J; bases not matched to a gene: 3.

The table lists this clonotype with a few counts. J is TRBJ1-5 and V is TRBV6-2 or TRBV6-3, with D unclear. From germline, CDR1 is MNHEY and CDR2 SVGEGT. The CDR3 runs 12 residues. V lost 2 bases and J 6 bases, leaving 5 bases between the germline ends. CDR3 nucleotides: TGTGCCAGCAGTTACCCCTCTCAGCCCCAGCATTTT. It is translated as CASSYPSQPQHF.

This clonotype was recorded a few times. CDR3 residues: CASSVTGERETQYF. The CDR3 nucleotides read TGTGCCAGCAGCGTAACAGGGGAGAGAGAGACCCAGTACTTC. The chain recombines TRBV7-2 with TRBJ2-5; 7 nucleotides match TRBD1. CDR1 is SGHTA, CDR2 FQGNSA, per germline. This CDR3 spans 14 amino acids. V was pared by 5 bases and J by 4 bases, with 7 bases of the junction left unmatched. Full variable domain (remainder filled in from reference TRBV7-2 and TRBJ2-5): GAGVSQSPSNKVTEKGKDVELRCDPISGHTALYWYRQSLGQGLEFLIYFQGNSAPDKSGLPSDRFSAERTGGSVSTLTIQRTQQEDSAVYLCASSVTGERETQYFGPGTRLLVL.

This clonotype showed up just a few times. The J gene is TRBJ2-5, the V gene TRBV2; 10 positions match TRBD2. This CDR3 has 13 residues. V gave up 6 bases and J gave up 5 bases; unmatched junction bases: 3. Germline CDR1 SNHLY, CDR2 FYNNEI. CDR3 DNA: TGTGCCAGCAGAGCGGGGGGGCGGGAGACCCAGTACTTC. Residues: CASRAGGRETQYF.

This clonotype has ten or more counts. The chain carries TRBV28 and TRBJ2-7; the D call may be TRBD1 or TRBD2 (5 bases each). Germline lookup yields CDR1 MDHEN and CDR2 SYDVKM. The CDR3 has 14 residues. Trimming cost V 4 bases and J 5 bases, with 15 bases left between them. In DNA form, the CDR3 reads TGTGCCAGCAGTTCACCGGGACGGACCAACGAGCAGTACTTC. It is translated as CASSSPGRTNEQYF.

The sample holds many counts of this clonotype. The chain combines TRBV6-2 or TRBV6-3 with TRBJ2-1; TRBD2 matches 12 bases. J gave up 6 bases and V 8 bases, and 5 bases lay outside the gene matches. Germline V CDR1 and CDR2: MNHEY, SVGEGT. This CDR3 spans 14 amino acids. The CDR3 protein is CASSPSGGVNEQFF. The CDR3, as DNA: TGTGCCAGCTCACCTAGCGGGGGGGTCAATGAGCAGTTCTTC.

This clonotype appeared a few times. The chain carries TRBV10-3 and TRBJ2-4, with 8 bases fitting TRBD2. From germline, CDR1 is ENHRY and CDR2 SYGVKD. V shed 0 bases, J shed 7 bases, and the junction held 5 bases outside the gene matches. CDR3 length: 15 amino acids. CDR3 loop: CAISESPGLVNIQYF. CDR3 coding DNA: TGTGCCATCAGTGAGTCGCCGGGACTAGTGAACATTCAGTACTTC.

This clonotype was seen at least ten times. The gene calls are TRBV5-4 and TRBJ2-3, with TRBD2 identical over 8 bases. V shed 2 bases, J shed 2 bases, and the junction held 10 bases outside the gene matches. The germline V gene encodes CDR1 SGHNT and CDR2 YYREEE (reference sequence). The CDR3 extends over 17 amino acids. This CDR3 reads CASSFSPSGGNTDTQYF. The CDR3 region has the DNA TGTGCCAGCAGCTTTAGTCCCAGCGGGGGAAACACAGATACGCAGTATTTT.

The V and J genes are TRBV4-1 and TRBJ2-5; 11 bases align to TRBD2. The V segment lost 1 base and the J segment 4 bases; nucleotides outside the gene matches: 11. Germline CDR1 reads MGHRA; CDR2 reads YSYEKL. The CDR3 totals 18 residues. The CDR3, as DNA: TGCGCCAGCAGCCAAGCGGCGCTAGCGGGGGGCGGGCGAGAGACCCAGTACTTC. Its protein product is CASSQAALAGGGRETQYF.

This clonotype occurred many times. This sequence joins TRBV10-3 and TRBJ2-7; TRBD2 aligns across 8 bases. This CDR3 contains 13 residues. Germline loops: CDR1 ENHRY, CDR2 SYGVKD. The junction had 1 base not matched to a gene; V was cut back by 2 bases and J by 4 bases. Written as DNA, the CDR3 is TGTGCCATCAGTGAGACTAGCGGTTACGAGCAGTACGTC. Protein sequence: CAISETSGYEQYV.

The J gene is TRBJ2-3, the V gene TRBV5-4; D possibly corresponds to TRBD2 (6 bases). The V end was cut by 1 base, the J end by 2 bases, with 11 bases between. Germline values: CDR1 SGHNT, CDR2 YYREEE (reference sequence). The CDR3 contains 15 residues. The CDR3 region is CASSLPSALTDTQYF. The DNA for the CDR3 is TGTGCCAGCAGCTTGCCTAGCGCGCTCACAGATACGCAGTATTTT.

J is TRBJ2-5 and V is TRBV20-1; 7 bases are shared with TRBD1. With 4 bases clipped from V and 5 bases from J, the junction kept 4 bases outside the gene matches. The CDR3 has 12 residues. Germline values: CDR1 DFQATT, CDR2 SNEGSKA (reference sequence). The CDR3 nucleotides are TGCAGTGCTAACAGGGGAAGGGAGACCCAGTACTTC. Its translation is CSANRGRETQYF.

This clonotype was observed many times. The chain uses TRBV20-1 and TRBJ2-3; D ambiguous. Germline values: CDR1 DFQATT, CDR2 SNEGSKA (reference sequence). This CDR3 is 14 amino acids long. V was shortened by 3 bases and J by 2 bases, with 12 bases between the two germline ends. The DNA for the CDR3 is TGCAGTGCTAGCTACCACCTCTTCACAGATACGCAGTATTTT. It encodes CSASYHLFTDTQYF.

This clonotype was recorded many times. V is TRBV7-3 and J is TRBJ2-3, with D perhaps TRBD2 (5 bases). V dropped 5 bases and J dropped 0 bases, with 15 bases sitting between them. The length of the CDR3 is 16 residues. Germline CDR1 and CDR2: SGHTA and FQGTGA. CDR3 in DNA: TGTGCCAGCAGCCTAGTGCCGACTACTAGCACAGATACGCAGTATTTT. This gives the protein CASSLVPTTSTDTQYF.

This chain links TRBV30 with TRBJ1-6, with D possibly matching TRBD1 (6 bases). Germline loops: CDR1 GTSNPN, CDR2 SVGIG (reference sequence). V lost 2 bases, J lost 11 bases, and 13 bases lay in between. The CDR3 has 13 amino acids. CDR3 DNA: TGTGCCTGGAGTCCGCAGGGGCGAGCACCCCTCCACTTT. Translation: CAWSPQGRAPLHF.

This clonotype was picked up many times. The rearrangement uses TRBV10-3 and TRBJ1-5; 7 bases agree with TRBD1. The junction had 6 bases not matched to a gene; V was cut back by 2 bases and J by 5 bases. The length of the CDR3 is 15 residues. Germline V CDR1 and CDR2: ENHRY, SYGVKD. CDR3 sequence (DNA): TGTGCCATCAGTGAGCCAGGACAGGATGATCAGCCCCAGCATTTT. It yields the protein CAISEPGQDDQPQHF.